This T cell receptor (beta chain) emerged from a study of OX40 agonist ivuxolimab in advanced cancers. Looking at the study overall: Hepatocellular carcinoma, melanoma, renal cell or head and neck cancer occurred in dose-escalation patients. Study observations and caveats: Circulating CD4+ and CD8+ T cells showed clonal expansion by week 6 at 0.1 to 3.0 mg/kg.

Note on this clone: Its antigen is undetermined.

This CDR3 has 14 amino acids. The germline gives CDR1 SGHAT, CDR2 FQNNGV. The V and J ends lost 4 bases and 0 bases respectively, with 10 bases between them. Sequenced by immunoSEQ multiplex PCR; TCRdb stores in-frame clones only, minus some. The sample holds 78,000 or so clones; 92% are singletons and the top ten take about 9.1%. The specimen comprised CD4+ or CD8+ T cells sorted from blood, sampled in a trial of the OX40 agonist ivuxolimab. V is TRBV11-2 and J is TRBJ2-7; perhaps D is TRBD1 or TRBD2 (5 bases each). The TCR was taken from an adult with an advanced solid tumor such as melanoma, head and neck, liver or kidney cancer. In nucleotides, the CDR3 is TGTGCCAGCAGCTCCGGGACGGACTCCTACGAGCAGTACTTC. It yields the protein CASSSGTDSYEQYF.